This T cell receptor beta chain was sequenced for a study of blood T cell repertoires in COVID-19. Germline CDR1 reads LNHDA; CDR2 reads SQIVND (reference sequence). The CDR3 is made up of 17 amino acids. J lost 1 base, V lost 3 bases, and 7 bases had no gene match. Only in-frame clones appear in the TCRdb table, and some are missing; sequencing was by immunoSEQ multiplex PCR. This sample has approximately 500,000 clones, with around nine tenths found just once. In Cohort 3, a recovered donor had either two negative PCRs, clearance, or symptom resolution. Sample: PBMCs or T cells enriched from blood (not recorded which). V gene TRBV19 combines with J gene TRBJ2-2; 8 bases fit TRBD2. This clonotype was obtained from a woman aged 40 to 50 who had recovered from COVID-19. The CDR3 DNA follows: TGTGCCAGTAGTATTGTTCCCCGGGGGGGGAACACCGGGGAGCTGTTTTTT. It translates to CASSIVPRGGNTGELFF.